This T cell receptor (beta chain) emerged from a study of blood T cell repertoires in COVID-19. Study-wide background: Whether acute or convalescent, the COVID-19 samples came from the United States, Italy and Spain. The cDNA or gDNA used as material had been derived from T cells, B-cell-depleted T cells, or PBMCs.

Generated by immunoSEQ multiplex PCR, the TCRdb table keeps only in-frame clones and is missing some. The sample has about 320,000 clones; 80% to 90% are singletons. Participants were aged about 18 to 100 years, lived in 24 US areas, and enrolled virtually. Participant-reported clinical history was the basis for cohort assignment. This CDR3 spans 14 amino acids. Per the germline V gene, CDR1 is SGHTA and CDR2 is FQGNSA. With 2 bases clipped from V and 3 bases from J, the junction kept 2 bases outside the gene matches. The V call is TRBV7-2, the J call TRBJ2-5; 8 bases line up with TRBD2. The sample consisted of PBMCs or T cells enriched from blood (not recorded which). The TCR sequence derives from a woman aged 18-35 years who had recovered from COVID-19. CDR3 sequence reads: CASSLSGGKETQYF. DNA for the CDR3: TGTGCCAGCAGCTTAAGCGGGGGTAAAGAGACCCAGTACTTC.